The 27 T cell receptor beta chains below were found in one sample sequenced in a study of blood T cell repertoires in COVID-19. This table comes from immunoSEQ multiplex PCR, and its TCRdb copy is limited to in-frame clones, with some not included. The sample lists 150,000 to 200,000 clones, around 90% occurring once. Sequencing was carried out using peripheral blood. The receptors derive from a man aged 35-49 years with active or convalescent COVID-19.

The rearrangement links TRBV6-5 to TRBJ1-5, with 9 bases fitting TRBD1. Losses at the gene ends were 6 bases for V and 6 bases for J; bases not matched to a gene: 3. Germline assignment: CDR1 MNHEY and CDR2 SVGAGI. This CDR3 region has 13 residues. For the CDR3, the DNA is TGTGCCAGCAGGGGGACAGGGCTTCAGCCCCAGCATTTT. Translation: CASRGTGLQPQHF.

This chain connects TRBV7-9 to TRBJ1-4; D unclear. Trimming stripped 3 bases from V and 7 bases from J, with 9 bases between. CDR3 length: 13 residues. Per germline, CDR1 SEHNR and CDR2 FQNEAQ (reference sequence). The CDR3 nucleotides are TGTGCCAGCAGCTTTTTCTCCTTTGAAAAACTGTTTTTT. Its protein is CASSFFSFEKLFF.

The chain has TRBV24-1 and TRBJ2-3, with 8 bases matching TRBD1. The germline CDR1 and CDR2 sequences are KGHDR and SFDVKD. V lost 4 bases, J lost 6 bases, and 8 bases stayed unmatched. The CDR3 consists of 15 residues. The CDR3 is CATSDPGQGSDTQYF. The CDR3 nucleotides read TGTGCCACCAGTGACCCTGGACAGGGTTCGGATACGCAGTATTTT.

The chain's CDR3 is CASSPTGVRDQPQHF. The CDR3 coding sequence is TGTGCCAGTAGTCCAACAGGGGTTAGGGATCAGCCCCAGCATTTT. The V call is TRBV19, the J call TRBJ1-5; 7 bases are a match to TRBD1. The V gene's germline CDR1 is LNHDA and CDR2 SQIVND (reference sequence). V trimming: 5 bases; J trimming: 5 bases; junction bases outside the gene matches: 9. This CDR3 has 15 residues.

The genes are TRBV7-2 and TRBJ1-1; TRBD1 might be the D (5 bases). The CDR3 is 15 amino acids. CDR1 and CDR2 from the germline V gene are SGHTA and FQGNSA. V shed 5 bases and J shed 5 bases, with 18 bases lying between them. CDR3 region: CASSPSGGGGTEAFF. DNA for the CDR3: TGTGCCAGCAGCCCTAGTGGGGGGGGTGGGACTGAAGCTTTCTTT.

The rearrangement links TRBV5-1 to TRBJ2-2; TRBD1 aligns across 9 bases. CDR1 and CDR2 (germline): SGHRS, YFSETQ. The CDR3 is 17 amino acids. V shed 0 bases, J shed 5 bases, and the junction held 8 bases outside the gene matches. Here the CDR3 DNA reads TGCGCCAGCAGCTTGGTCGGGACAGGGCTATATACCGGGGAGCTGTTTTTT. It is translated as CASSLVGTGLYTGELFF.

The V call is TRBV5-4, the J call TRBJ2-3, with 9 positions matching TRBD2. This CDR3 comprises 16 residues. The V gene's germline CDR1 is SGHNT and CDR2 YYREEE (reference sequence). V shed 4 bases, J shed 0 bases, and the junction held 6 bases outside the gene matches. The CDR3 coding sequence is TGTGCCAGCAGCCGGGGAACTAGCGGGAGCACAGATACGCAGTATTTT. Protein: CASSRGTSGSTDTQYF.

This chain connects TRBV28 to TRBJ1-4; unclear D gene. Germline V lookup: CDR1 MDHEN, CDR2 SYDVKM. CDR3 length: 15 residues. Trimming removed 1 base from V and 7 bases from J, with 13 bases in between. The CDR3 DNA is TGTGCCAGCAGTTTATATCTCCGGGAAGCTGAAAAACTGTTTTTT. It codes for CASSLYLREAEKLFF. Using reference TRBV28 and TRBJ1-4 for the parts outside the CDR3, the full variable domain is DVKVTQSSRYLVKRTGEKVFLECVQDMDHENMFWYRQDPGLGLRLIYFSYDVKMKEKGDIPEGYSVSREKKERFSLILESASTNQTSMYLCASSLYLREAEKLFFGSGTQLSVL.

V is TRBV2 and J is TRBJ2-7; 10 bases fit TRBD2. There are 15 residues in the CDR3. J gave up 0 bases and V 4 bases, and 3 bases lay outside the gene matches. Per the germline V gene, CDR1 is SNHLY and CDR2 is FYNNEI. This CDR3 is CASSASGGASYEQYF. CDR3 DNA sequence: TGTGCCAGCAGTGCTAGCGGGGGCGCCTCCTACGAGCAGTACTTC.

V is TRBV4-3 and J is TRBJ2-7, with 7 bases fitting TRBD2. Losses at the gene ends were 1 base for V and 2 bases for J; bases not matched to a gene: 5. The CDR3 has 15 residues. The germline gives CDR1 LGHNA, CDR2 YSLEER. The CDR3 DNA reads TGCGCCAGCAGCCAAGGGGGAGGGAAAACCTACGAGCAGTACTTC. Protein product: CASSQGGGKTYEQYF.

The chain employs TRBV5-1 and TRBJ2-1; TRBD1 matches at 12 bases. J lost 0 bases, V lost 5 bases, and 9 bases had no gene match. The CDR3 sequence is 18 residues long. Germline V gives CDR1 SGHRS, CDR2 YFSETQ. The CDR3 DNA is TGCGCCAGCAGACGGGGACAGGGGGCACGATACTCCTACAATGAGCAGTTCTTC. As protein: CASRRGQGARYSYNEQFF.

The rearrangement joins TRBV30 to TRBJ1-6; tentatively, D is TRBD1 (5 bases). This CDR3 has 13 residues. Germline V gene lookup returns CDR1 GTSNPN and CDR2 SVGIG (reference sequence). The germline V and J ends were trimmed by 1 base and 8 bases, with 9 bases remaining between them. CDR3 DNA sequence: TGTGCCTGGAGTGAGGACACTCATTCACCCCTCCACTTT. Translating gives CAWSEDTHSPLHF.

This clone was seen a few times. This chain links TRBV29-1 with TRBJ1-2; 12 bases are shared with TRBD1. The CDR3 extends over 15 amino acids. Germline V CDR1 and CDR2: SQVTM, ANQGSEA. V shed 7 bases and J 7 bases; nucleotides not matched to a gene: 13. The CDR3 DNA reads as TGCAGCGCTCGAGGGACAGGGGGCGAAATCGGTGGCTACACCTTC. Translating gives CSARGTGGEIGGYTF.

The rearrangement links TRBV3-1 (or the pseudogene TRBV3-2) to TRBJ2-7; 11 bases are shared with TRBD2. CDR1 and CDR2 (germline): LGHDT, YNNKEL (reference sequence). Losses at the gene ends were 6 bases for V and 2 bases for J; bases not matched to a gene: 6. This CDR3 comprises 15 residues. CDR3 loop: CASSPELAGAYEQYF. The CDR3 DNA reads as TGTGCCAGCAGTCCCGAACTAGCGGGAGCCTACGAGCAGTACTTC.

This chain joins TRBV9 and TRBJ1-2; a weak D match, TRBD1 (5 bases). CDR1 and CDR2 (germline): SGDLS, YYNGEE. The CDR3 runs to 15 residues. Trimming left V 3 bases short and J 4 bases short, with 16 bases between. CDR3 loop: CASSEPGRGGYGYTF. Written as DNA, the CDR3 is TGTGCCAGCAGCGAGCCGGGACGGGGGGGCTATGGCTACACCTTC. The variable domain in full, with the rest retrieved from reference TRBV9 and TRBJ1-2, is DSGVTQTPKHLITATGQRVTLRCSPRSGDLSVYWYQQSLDQGLQFLIQYYNGEERAKGNILERFSAQQFPDLHSELNLSSLELGDSALYFCASSEPGRGGYGYTFGSGTRLTVV.

The chain employs TRBV3-1 (or the pseudogene TRBV3-2) and TRBJ2-2; 11 bases align to TRBD1. The V gene end was trimmed by 6 bases and the J gene end by 8 bases; junction bases not matched to a gene: 8. The CDR3 covers 15 residues. CDR1 and CDR2 (germline): LGHDT, YNNKEL (reference sequence). CDR3 in amino acids: CASRFGTGGRGELFF. CDR3 sequence (DNA): TGTGCCAGCAGGTTCGGGACAGGGGGAAGAGGGGAGCTGTTTTTT.

This chain connects TRBV7-2 to TRBJ2-7; D gene ambiguous. The germline V gene encodes CDR1 SGHTA and CDR2 FQGNSA. The CDR3 has 11 residues. V was pared by 4 bases and J by 4 bases, with 5 bases between. This chain's CDR3 is CASSSMYEQYF. CDR3 coding DNA: TGTGCCAGCAGCTCCATGTACGAGCAGTACTTC.

The chain combines TRBV3-1 (or the pseudogene TRBV3-2) with TRBJ2-5; 10 bases line up with TRBD1. The V gene end was trimmed by 8 bases and the J gene end by 5 bases; junction bases not matched to a gene: 11. This CDR3 has 15 amino acids. Looked up from germline, CDR1 is LGHDT and CDR2 is YNNKEL (reference sequence). The CDR3 here is CASSGPTGGRETQYF. The DNA for the CDR3 is TGTGCCAGCTCTGGCCCGACAGGGGGCCGTGAGACCCAGTACTTC.

The chain joins TRBV6-5 to TRBJ2-2, with a possible D match to TRBD2 (5 bases). The CDR3 consists of 13 residues. Germline loops: CDR1 MNHEY, CDR2 SVGAGI. V was trimmed by 8 bases and J by 6 bases, leaving 13 bases between them. CDR3 region: CASGGRNAGELFF. CDR3 coding DNA: TGTGCCAGCGGCGGGCGGAATGCCGGGGAGCTGTTTTTT.

This chain connects TRBV10-3 to TRBJ1-1; D is undetermined. Germline V gives CDR1 ENHRY, CDR2 SYGVKD. V lost 2 bases, J lost 1 base, and 5 bases lay in between. This CDR3 is built from 13 residues. DNA for the CDR3: TGTGCCATCAGTGAGGCGGCGAACACTGAAGCTTTCTTT. It specifies CAISEAANTEAFF.

The chain employs TRBV30 and TRBJ1-1; 8 bases map to TRBD1. Germline CDR1 GTSNPN, CDR2 SVGIG (reference sequence). Unmatched junction bases numbered 8, after V lost 1 base and J lost 1 base. The CDR3 is 16 amino acids. The CDR3 protein is CAWSELQGARNTEAFF. CDR3 in DNA: TGTGCCTGGAGTGAGCTTCAGGGGGCGCGGAACACTGAAGCTTTCTTT.

CDR3 DNA sequence: TGTGCCAGCAGCCTGACTAGCGGGCGGAATGAGCAGTTCTTC. It specifies CASSLTSGRNEQFF. The chain uses TRBV4-2 and TRBJ2-1, with 10 positions matching TRBD2. This CDR3 is built from 14 residues. Germline V gene sequence: CDR1 LGHNA, CDR2 YNFKEQ. Losses at the gene ends were 4 bases for V and 7 bases for J; bases not matched to a gene: 4.

V usage is TRBV28 and J usage is TRBJ1-1, with 7 bases aligning to TRBD1. V was pared by 6 bases and J by 7 bases, with 2 bases of the junction left unmatched. The CDR3 length is 11 residues. Germline assignment: CDR1 MDHEN and CDR2 SYDVKM. CDR3 amino acids: CASRGTVEAFF. The CDR3 region has the DNA TGTGCCAGCAGGGGGACAGTTGAAGCTTTCTTT.

The chain couples TRBV5-1 to TRBJ1-2; tentatively, D is TRBD1 (5 bases). With 3 bases removed from V and 8 bases from J, the gap between germline ends came to 17 bases. Germline CDR1 reads SGHRS; CDR2 reads YFSETQ. The CDR3 totals 14 residues. The CDR3, as DNA: TGCGCCAGCAGCTCAGACGGGACTTTAGGGGGCTACACCTTC. Amino acid sequence: CASSSDGTLGGYTF.

This chain joins TRBV2 and TRBJ1-1; D is ambiguous. V dropped 4 bases and J dropped 2 bases, with 8 bases sitting between them. The V gene's germline CDR1 is SNHLY and CDR2 FYNNEI. The CDR3 has 13 amino acids. The CDR3: CASSVNSNTEAFF. The CDR3 DNA reads TGTGCCAGCAGTGTTAACTCTAACACTGAAGCTTTCTTT.

The V gene is TRBV4-1, the J gene TRBJ2-7; perhaps TRBD1 as D (6 bases). The CDR3 runs 16 residues. Germline V gene lookup returns CDR1 MGHRA and CDR2 YSYEKL. Trimming left V 0 bases short and J 5 bases short, with 17 bases between. The CDR3 DNA is TGCGCCAGCAGCCAAGAGGCCGGGACACACCAGGACGAGCAGTACTTC. Translation gives CASSQEAGTHQDEQYF.

The rearrangement joins TRBV19 to TRBJ2-3; tentative D call: TRBD2 (7 bases). This CDR3 has 17 residues. V was clipped by 5 bases and J by 2 bases, with 20 bases between them. Germline V CDR1 and CDR2: LNHDA, SQIVND (reference sequence). The chain's CDR3 is CASSPPSTGGHTDTQYF. The CDR3 DNA sequence: TGTGCCAGTAGTCCACCCTCCACGGGGGGCCACACAGATACGCAGTATTTT.